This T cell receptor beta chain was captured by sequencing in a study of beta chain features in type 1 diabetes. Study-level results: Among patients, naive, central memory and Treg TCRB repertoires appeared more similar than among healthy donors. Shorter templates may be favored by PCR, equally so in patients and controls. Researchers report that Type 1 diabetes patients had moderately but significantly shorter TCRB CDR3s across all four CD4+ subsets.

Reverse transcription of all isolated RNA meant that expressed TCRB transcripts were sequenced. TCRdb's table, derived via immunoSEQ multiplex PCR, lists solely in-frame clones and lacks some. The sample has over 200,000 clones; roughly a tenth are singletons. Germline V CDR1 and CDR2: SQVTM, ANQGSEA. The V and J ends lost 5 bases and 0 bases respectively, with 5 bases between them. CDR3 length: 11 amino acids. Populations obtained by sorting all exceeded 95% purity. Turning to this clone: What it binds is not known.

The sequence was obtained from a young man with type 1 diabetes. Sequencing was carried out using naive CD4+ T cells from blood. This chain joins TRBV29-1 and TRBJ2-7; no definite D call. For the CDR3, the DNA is TGCAGCGTTTTAGTCTCCTACGAGCAGTACTTC. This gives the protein CSVLVSYEQYF.